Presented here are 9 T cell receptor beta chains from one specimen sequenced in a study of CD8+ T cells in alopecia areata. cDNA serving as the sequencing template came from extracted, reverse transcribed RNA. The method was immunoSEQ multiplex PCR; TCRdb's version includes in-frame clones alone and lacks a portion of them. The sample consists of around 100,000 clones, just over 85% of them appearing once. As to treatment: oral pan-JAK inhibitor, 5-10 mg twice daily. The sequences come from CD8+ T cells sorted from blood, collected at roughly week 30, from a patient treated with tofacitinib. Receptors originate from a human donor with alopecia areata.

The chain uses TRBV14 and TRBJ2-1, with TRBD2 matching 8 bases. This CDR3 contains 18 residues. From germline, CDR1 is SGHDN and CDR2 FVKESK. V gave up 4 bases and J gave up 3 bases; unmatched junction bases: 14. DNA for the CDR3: TGTGCCAGCAGCCTGGCATCGAGCGGGAGCCCCGTCTACAATGAGCAGTTCTTC. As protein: CASSLASSGSPVYNEQFF.

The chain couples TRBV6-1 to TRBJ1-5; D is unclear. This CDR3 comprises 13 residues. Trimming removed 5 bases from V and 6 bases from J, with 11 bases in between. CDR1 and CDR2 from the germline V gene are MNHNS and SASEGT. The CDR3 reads CASSPGDGQPQHF. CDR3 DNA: TGTGCCAGCAGTCCCGGAGACGGTCAGCCCCAGCATTTT.

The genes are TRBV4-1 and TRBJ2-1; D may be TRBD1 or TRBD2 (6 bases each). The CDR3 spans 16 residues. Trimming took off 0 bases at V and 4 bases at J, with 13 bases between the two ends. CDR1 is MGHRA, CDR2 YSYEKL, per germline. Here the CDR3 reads CASSQDQGREYNEQFF. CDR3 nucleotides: TGCGCCAGCAGCCAAGATCAGGGGCGGGAATACAATGAGCAGTTCTTC.

The CDR3 reads CASSYLYSTSYEQYF. The CDR3 region has the DNA TGTGCCAGCAGTTACCTCTATTCGACCTCCTACGAGCAGTACTTC. J is TRBJ2-7 and V is TRBV27; no clear D. CDR3 length: 15 amino acids. Germline CDR1 is MNHEY and CDR2 is SMNVEV (reference sequence). V was pared by 4 bases and J by 0 bases, with 13 bases between.

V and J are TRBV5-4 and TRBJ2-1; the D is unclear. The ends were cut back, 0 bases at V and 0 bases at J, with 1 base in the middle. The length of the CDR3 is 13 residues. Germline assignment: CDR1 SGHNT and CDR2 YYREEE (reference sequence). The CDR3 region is CASSLDSYNEQFF. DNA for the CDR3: TGTGCCAGCAGCTTGGACTCCTACAATGAGCAGTTCTTC.

CDR3 residues: CASSLAGAGGPRKQYF. Written as DNA, the CDR3 is TGCGCCAGCAGCTTGGCCGGGGCGGGAGGGCCTAGGAAACAGTACTTC. The chain combines TRBV5-1 with TRBJ2-7; 9 bases are shared with TRBD2. The CDR3 contains 16 residues. Germline loops: CDR1 SGHRS, CDR2 YFSETQ. The J segment lost 10 bases and the V segment lost 0 bases, leaving 14 bases of the junction unmatched.

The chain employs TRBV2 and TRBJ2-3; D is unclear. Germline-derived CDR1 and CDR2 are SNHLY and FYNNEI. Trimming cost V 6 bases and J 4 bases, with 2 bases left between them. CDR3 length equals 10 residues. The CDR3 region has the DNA TGTGCCAGCAGAGCAGATACGCAGTATTTT. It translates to CASRADTQYF.

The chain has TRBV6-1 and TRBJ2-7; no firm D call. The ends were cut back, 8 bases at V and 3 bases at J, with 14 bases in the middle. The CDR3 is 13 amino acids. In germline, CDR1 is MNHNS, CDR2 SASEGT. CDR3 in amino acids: CASRGPFLYEQYF. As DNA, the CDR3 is TGTGCCAGCCGAGGACCATTCCTCTACGAGCAGTACTTC.

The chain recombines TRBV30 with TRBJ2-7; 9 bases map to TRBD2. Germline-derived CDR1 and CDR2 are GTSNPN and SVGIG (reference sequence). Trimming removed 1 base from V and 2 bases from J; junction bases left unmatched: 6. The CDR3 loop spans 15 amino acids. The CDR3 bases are TGTGCCTGGAGTGCTGGACTAGCGACTACCTACGAGCAGTACTTC. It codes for CAWSAGLATTYEQYF.